Shown below are 3 T cell receptor beta chains from a single sample sequenced in a study of blood T cell repertoires in COVID-19. Using immunoSEQ multiplex PCR, the repertoire was profiled, and TCRdb retains in-frame clones only, with some absent. The profile shows fewer than 200,000 clones, about 85% of them singletons. The sequenced sample was peripheral blood. These receptors were taken from a man aged 60-69 years who had recovered from COVID-19.

This chain joins TRBV6-5 and TRBJ2-3, with 7 bases identical to TRBD2. CDR1 is MNHEY and CDR2 is SVGAGI in the germline V gene. V lost 5 bases and J lost 4; bases outside the gene matches: 9. The CDR3 runs 15 residues. CDR3 protein: CASSRDYKSADTQYF. DNA of the CDR3: TGTGCCAGCAGTCGGGACTATAAGTCCGCAGATACGCAGTATTTT.

The chain is built from TRBV5-1 and TRBJ2-3; 7 bases fit TRBD1. This CDR3 has 14 residues. Germline V gene sequence: CDR1 SGHRS, CDR2 YFSETQ. Unmatched junction bases numbered 4, after V lost 0 bases and J lost 6 bases. Here the CDR3 DNA reads TGCGCCAGCAGCTTGGAAGGGGGCAGGGATACGCAGTATTTT. Translation gives CASSLEGGRDTQYF.

The V and J genes are TRBV7-2 and TRBJ2-1, with 11 bases fitting TRBD2. Germline V gene sequence: CDR1 SGHTA, CDR2 FQGNSA. With V trimmed by 1 base and J by 10 bases, 6 bases remained unmatched. The CDR3 loop spans 15 amino acids. CDR3 sequence (DNA): TGTGCCAGCAGCTTAGTGTTAGCGGGGGGGCGAGAGCAGTTCTTC. Its translation is CASSLVLAGGREQFF.